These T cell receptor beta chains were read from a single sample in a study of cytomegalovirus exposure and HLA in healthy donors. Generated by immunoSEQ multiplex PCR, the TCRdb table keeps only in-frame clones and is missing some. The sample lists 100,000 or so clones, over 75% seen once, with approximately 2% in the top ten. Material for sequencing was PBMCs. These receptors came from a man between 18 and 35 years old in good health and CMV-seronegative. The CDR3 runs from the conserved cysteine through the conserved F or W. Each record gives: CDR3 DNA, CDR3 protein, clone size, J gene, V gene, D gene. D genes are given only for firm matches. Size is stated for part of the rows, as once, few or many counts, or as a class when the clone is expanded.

TGTGCCAGCAGCTATCAGGGGGACGAGCAGTACTTC,CASSYQGDEQYF,NA,TRBJ2-7,TRBV27,TRBD1
TGTGCCAGCTCATCGGGCAGGGAGGGAAGCTACACCTTC,CASSSGREGSYTF,NA,TRBJ1-2,TRBV18,NA
TGCGCCAGCAGCCAAGATCGGGGGAATGAAAAACTGTTTTTT,CASSQDRGNEKLFF,NA,TRBJ1-4,TRBV4-1,NA
TGTGCCACCAGTAGCGGACAGGGTGACCAACTGTTTTTT,CATSSGQGDQLFF,few,TRBJ1-4,TRBV15,TRBD1
TGTGCCTGGAGTGTACAGGGGGCGAATGAGCAGTTCTTC,CAWSVQGANEQFF,NA,TRBJ2-1,TRBV30,TRBD1
TGTGCCAGCAGTGAATTAGAGGGGGCAGGGGGGTCCTACGAGCAGTACTTC,CASSELEGAGGSYEQYF,NA,TRBJ2-7,TRBV25-1,NA
TGCGCCAGCAGCCCGCGGGGGGAGAGCTCCTACGAGCAGTACTTC,CASSPRGESSYEQYF,NA,TRBJ2-7,TRBV4-1,TRBD2
TGTGCCAGCAGTCGACAGAGTACCGAGCAGTACTTC,CASSRQSTEQYF,few,TRBJ2-7,TRBV28,NA
TGCAGCGTTGTGAAAGGCGGGGGGAACACTGAAGCTTTCTTT,CSVVKGGGNTEAFF,NA,TRBJ1-1,TRBV29-1,NA
TGTGCTAGTGGTTTGGACCGGACTAGCGGGGGGAGAGAGACCCAGTACTTC,CASGLDRTSGGRETQYF,NA,TRBJ2-5,TRBV12-5,TRBD2
TGTGCCAGCAGTGATTTAAGGGGAGGACAGCCCCAGCATTTT,CASSDLRGGQPQHF,NA,TRBJ1-5,TRBV2,NA
TGCGCCAGCAGCTTGGTCCCAGAAGCTAACTATGGCTACACCTTC,CASSLVPEANYGYTF,NA,TRBJ1-2,TRBV5-1,NA
TGTGCCAGCAGCCCGCGGACAGGTGGAAACACCATATATTTT,CASSPRTGGNTIYF,NA,TRBJ1-3,TRBV7-2,TRBD1
TGTGCCAGCAGCTTAATGGAGGTCGACCTCTCCTACAATGAGCAGTTCTTC,CASSLMEVDLSYNEQFF,once,TRBJ2-1,TRBV7-9,NA
TGTGCCAGCACCGGGACACCCTCCTACGAGCAGTACTTC,CASTGTPSYEQYF,NA,TRBJ2-7,TRBV19,NA
TGTGCCAGCAGTACAGGGGACGGGCAGTACTTC,CASSTGDGQYF,NA,TRBJ2-5,TRBV11-2,TRBD1